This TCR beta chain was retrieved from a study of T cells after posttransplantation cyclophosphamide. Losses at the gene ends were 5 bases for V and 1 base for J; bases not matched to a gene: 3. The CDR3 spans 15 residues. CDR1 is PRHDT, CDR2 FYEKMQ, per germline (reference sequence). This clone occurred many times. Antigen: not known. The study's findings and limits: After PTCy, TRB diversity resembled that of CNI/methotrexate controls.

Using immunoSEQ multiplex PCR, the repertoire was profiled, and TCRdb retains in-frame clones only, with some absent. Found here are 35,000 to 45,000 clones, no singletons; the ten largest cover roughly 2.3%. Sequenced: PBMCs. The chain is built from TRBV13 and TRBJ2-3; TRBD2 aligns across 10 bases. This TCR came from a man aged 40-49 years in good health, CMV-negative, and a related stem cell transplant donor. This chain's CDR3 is CASSHGTSGTDTQYF. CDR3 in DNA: TGTGCCAGCAGCCATGGGACTAGCGGCACAGATACGCAGTATTTT.